One sample yielded the 28 T cell receptor beta chains listed below, sequenced in a study of blood T cell repertoires in COVID-19. This table comes from immunoSEQ multiplex PCR, and its TCRdb copy is limited to in-frame clones, with some not included. The table records around 93,000 clones, about 80% of them present only once. The specimen was peripheral blood. These receptors were obtained from a man aged 60 to 69 with acute or convalescent COVID-19.

This clone has only one observation. The CDR3 loop is CAWSRDTGELFF. CDR3 DNA: TGTGCCTGGAGTCGGGACACCGGGGAGCTGTTTTTT. The gene calls are TRBV30 and TRBJ2-2; D gene uncertain. In germline, CDR1 is GTSNPN, CDR2 SVGIG (reference sequence). The ends were cut back, 2 bases at V and 3 bases at J, with 4 bases in the middle. CDR3 length equals 12 residues.

This clone was seen only a few times. The V and J genes are TRBV6-5 and TRBJ2-2; D is perhaps TRBD1 (6 bases). The CDR3 loop spans 15 amino acids. Trimming shortened V by 7 bases and J by 0 bases, and 12 bases separated the two germline ends. From germline, CDR1 is MNHEY and CDR2 SVGAGI. CDR3 amino acids: CASNTGTANTGELFF. CDR3 bases: TGTGCCAGCAATACAGGGACCGCGAACACCGGGGAGCTGTTTTTT.

The chain uses TRBV14 and TRBJ2-1; perhaps TRBD1 as D (6 bases). Germline V CDR1 and CDR2: SGHDN, FVKESK. This CDR3 region has 17 residues. V was clipped by 2 bases and J by 3 bases, with 17 bases between them. CDR3 DNA sequence: TGTGCCAGCAGCCAAATAATTGGGCAGGGGAGCTACAATGAGCAGTTCTTC. It is translated as CASSQIIGQGSYNEQFF.

This clone was recorded once. This rearrangement joins TRBV30 to TRBJ2-3, with 7 bases that match TRBD2. This CDR3 is 13 amino acids long. The germline gives CDR1 GTSNPN, CDR2 SVGIG (reference sequence). V shed 8 bases and J 2 bases; nucleotides not matched to a gene: 7. CDR3 protein: CAGSSGNTDTQYF. In DNA form, the CDR3 reads TGTGCCGGATCCAGCGGGAACACAGATACGCAGTATTTT.

The V call is TRBV2, the J call TRBJ1-1, with D possibly TRBD1 on 6 matching bases. Trimming pared 6 bases from V and 1 base from J, leaving 12 bases between. The germline CDR1 and CDR2 sequences are SNHLY and FYNNEI. The CDR3 sequence is 14 residues long. The CDR3 region is CASRLTGRNTEAFF. Here the CDR3 DNA reads TGTGCCAGCAGGTTAACAGGGCGGAACACTGAAGCTTTCTTT.

The rearrangement uses TRBV3-1 (or the pseudogene TRBV3-2) and TRBJ1-3; D remains unclear. The length of the CDR3 is 15 residues. V lost 0 bases, J lost 0 bases, and 6 bases lay in between. Germline V gene lookup returns CDR1 LGHDT and CDR2 YNNKEL (reference sequence). The CDR3 sequence is CASSQDLLSGNTIYF. DNA for the CDR3: TGTGCCAGCAGCCAAGATTTACTCTCTGGAAACACCATATATTTT.

The gene calls are TRBV11-2 and TRBJ2-2; TRBD1 agrees at 7 bases. CDR1 is SGHAT and CDR2 is FQNNGV in the germline V gene. V was pared by 4 bases and J by 5 bases, with 7 bases of the junction left unmatched. This CDR3 region has 15 residues. The CDR3, as DNA: TGTGCCAGCAGCTCCCCACAGGGGAAAACCGGGGAGCTGTTTTTT. Protein: CASSSPQGKTGELFF.

This rearrangement joins TRBV18 to TRBJ1-6; tentatively, D is TRBD1 (5 bases). This CDR3 has 15 amino acids. The V and J ends lost 4 bases and 6 bases respectively, with 13 bases between them. Germline V gene data show CDR1 as KGHSH and CDR2 as LQKENI. The CDR3 DNA follows: TGTGCCAGCTCACAGGACGGGGGGTCTAATTCACCCCTCCACTTT. As protein: CASSQDGGSNSPLHF.

This clone was detected a few times. The chain joins TRBV7-9 to TRBJ1-1, with D tentatively TRBD1 (5 bases). Germline CDR1 SEHNR, CDR2 FQNEAQ (reference sequence). The CDR3 sequence is 13 residues long. Trimming cost V 7 bases and J 5 bases, with 14 bases left between them. DNA of the CDR3: TGTGCCAGCACCAGGACGGGGGGTACTGAAGCTTTCTTT. Encoded protein: CASTRTGGTEAFF.

The chain uses TRBV29-1 and TRBJ1-1; D is undetermined. Trimming stripped 6 bases from V and 4 bases from J, with 15 bases between. The CDR3 is made up of 13 amino acids. Germline values: CDR1 SQVTM, CDR2 ANQGSEA. The CDR3 loop is CSVSRERSTEAFF. The CDR3 nucleotides read TGCAGCGTCTCGCGCGAGAGGAGCACTGAAGCTTTCTTT.

About this clone itself: The same CDR3 can be traced to other DNA sequences in this sample. The V and J genes are TRBV9 and TRBJ2-5; the D gene is possibly TRBD2 (6 bases). This CDR3 region has 12 residues. The V end lost 2 bases, the J end lost 7 bases, and 9 bases lay between the germline ends. Germline V gene sequence: CDR1 SGDLS, CDR2 YYNGEE. For the CDR3, the DNA is TGTGCCAGCAGCGTTTACGGGGGGACCCAGTACTTC. This translates into CASSVYGGTQYF.

This clone occurred once. The gene calls are TRBV7-2 and TRBJ1-6; D is possibly TRBD1 (5 bases). Trimming took off 3 bases at V and 5 bases at J, with 14 bases between the two ends. There are 16 residues in the CDR3. Germline V gives CDR1 SGHTA, CDR2 FQGNSA. Here the CDR3 reads CASSFRRGGNNSPLHF. DNA for the CDR3: TGTGCCAGCAGCTTCCGGCGGGGGGGGAATAATTCACCCCTCCACTTT.

This chain connects TRBV5-1 to TRBJ2-1, with 8 nucleotides matching TRBD1. V was pared by 5 bases and J by 5 bases, with 6 bases of the junction left unmatched. The CDR3 totals 14 residues. CDR1 is SGHRS and CDR2 is YFSETQ in the germline V gene. The CDR3 bases are TGCGCCAGCAGGGTTCAGGGGGCAGACAATGAGCAGTTCTTC. Its protein is CASRVQGADNEQFF.

The count of this clone is one. V is TRBV18 and J is TRBJ2-2, with D unclear. The V gene lost 4 bases and the J gene lost 6 bases, with 6 bases spanning the gap. Germline V lookup: CDR1 KGHSH, CDR2 LQKENI. There are 12 residues in the CDR3. The CDR3 sequence: CASSQTPGELFF. DNA of the CDR3: TGTGCCAGCTCACAAACTCCCGGGGAGCTGTTTTTT.

The rearrangement joins TRBV29-1 to TRBJ1-5; D not resolved. The ends were cut back, 4 bases at V and 3 bases at J, with 10 bases in the middle. The CDR3 extends over 13 amino acids. Germline CDR1 SQVTM, CDR2 ANQGSEA. The CDR3 protein is CSVARQANQPQHF. CDR3 nucleotides: TGCAGCGTTGCAAGGCAGGCCAATCAGCCCCAGCATTTT.

The rearrangement uses TRBV28 and TRBJ1-2, with D perhaps matching TRBD1 (6 bases). With 3 bases removed from V and 8 bases from J, the gap between germline ends came to 22 bases. From germline, CDR1 is MDHEN and CDR2 SYDVKM. CDR3 length: 16 residues. Here the CDR3 DNA reads TGTGCCAGCAGTTTTAGGGGGGGCACAGGGATGGGGGGCTACACCTTC. Translation: CASSFRGGTGMGGYTF.

This sequence joins TRBV30 and TRBJ2-3; TRBD2 is a possible D gene (5 bases). Looked up from germline, CDR1 is GTSNPN and CDR2 is SVGIG (reference sequence). The CDR3 contains 13 residues. Trimming pared 3 bases from V and 4 bases from J, leaving 11 bases between. CDR3 sequence reads: CAWRKKLADTQYF. The DNA for the CDR3 is TGTGCCTGGAGGAAAAAACTAGCAGATACGCAGTATTTT.

The chain is built from TRBV18 and TRBJ2-7, with no clear D. The germline gives CDR1 KGHSH, CDR2 LQKENI. The V end lost 0 bases, the J end lost 5 bases, and 14 bases lay between the germline ends. This CDR3 is built from 15 residues. In nucleotides, the CDR3 is TGTGCCAGCTCACCACCTTCTTCGCAGGCCCACGAGCAGTACTTC. Encoded protein: CASSPPSSQAHEQYF. The full variable domain, rest sourced from reference TRBV18 and TRBJ2-7, is NAGVMQNPRHLVRRRGQEARLRCSPMKGHSHVYWYRQLPEEGLKFMVYLQKENIIDESGMPKERFSAEFPKEGPSILRIQQVVRGDSAAYFCASSPPSSQAHEQYFGPGTRLTVT.

This chain uses TRBV19 with TRBJ1-6; a weak D match, TRBD1 (6 bases). This CDR3 region has 16 residues. V shed 4 bases and J shed 6 bases, with 16 bases lying between them. The germline gives CDR1 LNHDA, CDR2 SQIVND (reference sequence). The CDR3 DNA reads as TGTGCCAGTAGTAGCGGTACAGGGTTGGGTAATTCACCCCTCCACTTT. Translated: CASSSGTGLGNSPLHF.

The chain joins TRBV11-3 to TRBJ2-3; D is undetermined. Trimming took 0 bases from V and 4 from J, leaving 2 bases between them. The CDR3 totals 12 residues. Germline-derived CDR1 and CDR2 are SGHNT and YENEEA. The CDR3 here is CASSLDADTQYF. CDR3 in DNA: TGTGCCAGCAGCTTAGACGCAGATACGCAGTATTTT.

This chain links TRBV5-1 with TRBJ1-2; TRBD1 is a possible D gene (5 bases). CDR1 is SGHRS, CDR2 YFSETQ, per germline. With 4 bases removed from V and 8 bases from J, the gap between germline ends came to 15 bases. The CDR3 length is 13 residues. CDR3 residues: CASSDPQGGGYTF. CDR3 bases: TGCGCCAGCAGCGACCCTCAGGGTGGCGGCTACACCTTC.

This rearrangement joins TRBV5-6 to TRBJ1-1; 8 bases are a match to TRBD1. The CDR3 sequence is 14 residues long. Germline assignment: CDR1 SGHDT and CDR2 YYEEEE. The ends lost 4 bases at V and 3 bases at J; junction bases unmatched: 5. The CDR3 reads CASSARGLYTEAFF. The CDR3 DNA follows: TGTGCCAGCAGCGCCAGGGGGCTGTACACTGAAGCTTTCTTT. Drawing the rest from reference TRBV5-6 and TRBJ1-1, the complete variable domain is DAGVTQSPTHLIKTRGQQVTLRCSPKSGHDTVSWYQQALGQGPQFIFQYYEEEERQRGNFPDRFSGHQFPNYSSELNVNALLLGDSALYLCASSARGLYTEAFFGQGTRLTVV.

The rearrangement uses TRBV10-3 and TRBJ2-7; 9 bases match TRBD1. Per germline, CDR1 ENHRY and CDR2 SYGVKD. This CDR3 region has 15 residues. The V segment lost 3 bases and the J segment 3 bases; nucleotides outside the gene matches: 6. The CDR3 loop reads CAISDSGDRDYEQYF. Written as DNA, the CDR3 is TGTGCCATCAGTGATAGTGGGGACAGGGACTACGAGCAGTACTTC.

This chain connects TRBV9 to TRBJ1-5; 9 bases are a match to TRBD1. Germline V gene data show CDR1 as SGDLS and CDR2 as YYNGEE. The CDR3 spans 13 residues. V was clipped by 3 bases and J by 8 bases; unmatched bases: 3. CDR3: CASSGTGEKPQHF. The CDR3 DNA reads as TGTGCCAGCAGCGGGACAGGGGAGAAGCCCCAGCATTTT. Based on the CDR3 plus reference TRBV9 and TRBJ1-5, the full variable domain is DSGVTQTPKHLITATGQRVTLRCSPRSGDLSVYWYQQSLDQGLQFLIQYYNGEERAKGNILERFSAQQFPDLHSELNLSSLELGDSALYFCASSGTGEKPQHFGDGTRLSIL.

The chain links TRBV4-3 to TRBJ2-5; D unresolved. In germline, CDR1 is LGHNA, CDR2 YSLEER. This CDR3 comprises 14 residues. The ends were cut back, 0 bases at V and 5 bases at J, with 10 bases in the middle. The CDR3 DNA follows: TGCGCCAGCAGCCAAGATAGGTTCGGGGAGACCCAGTACTTC. Amino acid sequence: CASSQDRFGETQYF.

This chain joins TRBV5-4 and TRBJ2-5; 7 bases are a match to TRBD1. With V trimmed by 4 bases and J by 3 bases, 6 bases remained unmatched. The CDR3 contains 14 residues. The germline V gene has CDR1 SGHNT and CDR2 YYREEE (reference sequence). In DNA, the CDR3 is TGTGCCAGCAGCCAGGGACAGAATGAAGAGACCCAGTACTTC. Its translation is CASSQGQNEETQYF.

The chain is built from TRBV3-1 (or the pseudogene TRBV3-2) and TRBJ2-2; D remains ambiguous. This CDR3 is built from 17 residues. Deletions cut 0 bases from V and 2 bases from J, with 13 bases between. Germline V CDR1 and CDR2: LGHDT, YNNKEL (reference sequence). The CDR3 sequence is CASSQDLPQLNTGELFF. In nucleotides, the CDR3 is TGTGCCAGCAGCCAAGACCTGCCCCAGTTAAACACCGGGGAGCTGTTTTTT.

This sequence joins TRBV27 and TRBJ2-1; D is unresolved. The CDR3 spans 12 residues. CDR1 and CDR2 from the germline V gene are MNHEY and SMNVEV (reference sequence). Trimming removed 6 bases at V and 12 bases at J, with 15 bases between. CDR3 loop: CASSLSTLPQFF. The CDR3, as DNA: TGTGCCAGCAGCCTCTCAACTTTACCGCAGTTCTTC.